These T cell receptor beta chains were read from a single sample in a study of cytomegalovirus exposure and HLA in healthy donors. Here immunoSEQ multiplex PCR was the method, and the copy in TCRdb shows in-frame clones only, minus some. The table counts 220,000 or so clones; about 1% lies in the top ten. Sequenced material: PBMCs. Every receptor here comes from a girl aged 2-10 years in good health and CMV-seropositive. CDR3s include the opening cysteine and the closing phenylalanine or tryptophan. The D gene is left open where the match is weak.

V	length	D	J	DNA	CDR3
TRBV29-1	14	TRBD2	TRBJ2-3	TGCAGCGTTGGATGGGGAGGGAGCACAGATACGCAGTATTTT	CSVGWGGSTDTQYF
TRBV6-5	16	TRBD2	TRBJ2-7	TGTGCCAGCAGTTACGCCAGTAGCGGGATGACCTACGAGCAGTACTTC	CASSYASSGMTYEQYF
TRBV5-4	15	TRBD2	TRBJ2-1	TGTGCCAGCAGAGGAGCGGGAGGGGACTACAATGAGCAGTTCTTC	CASRGAGGDYNEQFF
TRBV9	19	NA	TRBJ2-6	TGTGCCAGCAGCCCTCCGGCCGGGGGTACCCACTCTGGGGCCAACGTCCTGACTTTC	CASSPPAGGTHSGANVLTF
TRBV28	15	TRBD1	TRBJ2-1	TGTGCCAGCAGGGCGACAGGGGCCCTGGTAGATGAGCAGTTCTTC	CASRATGALVDEQFF
TRBV7-9	17	NA	TRBJ2-7	TGTGCCAGCAGCTTAGCGACAGGGACTTTGGGCCCCTACGAGCAGTACTTC	CASSLATGTLGPYEQYF
TRBV6-4	15	NA	TRBJ2-2	TGTGCCAGCAGTGACTCGGGCCTAGCTCCCGGGGAGCTGTTTTTT	CASSDSGLAPGELFF
TRBV18	14	NA	TRBJ1-5	TGTGCCAGCTCACCAACAGGAACCAATCAACCCCAGCATTTT	CASSPTGTNQPQHF
TRBV2	14	TRBD1	TRBJ2-3	TGTGCCAGAACGGACCCGGACAGGGCAGATACGCAGTATTTT	CARTDPDRADTQYF
TRBV2	12	TRBD1	TRBJ2-7	TGTGCCGGCACGACAGGGGCAGGGGAGCAGTACTTC	CAGTTGAGEQYF
TRBV7-6	16	TRBD2	TRBJ2-1	TGTGCCAGCAGCCCAAGGTTGGGACTAGCATACGATGAGCAGTTCTTC	CASSPRLGLAYDEQFF
TRBV19	16	TRBD1	TRBJ1-1	TGTGCCAGTAGTAATGACAGGGACGGCGTGAACACTGAAGCTTTCTTT	CASSNDRDGVNTEAFF
TRBV4-1	17	TRBD1	TRBJ2-7	TGCGCCAGCAGCCACCAGACAGGGGGCAGTAGCTTTAACGAGCAGTACTTC	CASSHQTGGSSFNEQYF
TRBV28	15	NA	TRBJ2-1	TGTGCCAGCAGTTTATTGGGGCCTTCCTACAATGAGCAGTTCTTC	CASSLLGPSYNEQFF
TRBV10-2	13	NA	TRBJ1-1	TGCGCCAGCAGTGAGGACATGAACACTGAAGCTTTCTTT	CASSEDMNTEAFF
TRBV7-9	13	NA	TRBJ2-5	TGTGCCAGCAGCCCGCCGGTGTCAGAGACCCAGTACTTC	CASSPPVSETQYF
TRBV5-1	14	NA	TRBJ1-2	TGCGCCAGCAGCTTGGGGGGGGAGGAATATGGCTACACCTTC	CASSLGGEEYGYTF
TRBV13	15	NA	TRBJ2-1	TGTGCCAGCAGCTCTCCTAGCGACTCCTACAATGAGCAGTTCTTC	CASSSPSDSYNEQFF
TRBV6-1	16	TRBD1	TRBJ1-1	TGTGCCAGCAGTGAACCCTGGGACAGCGACCCTACTGAAGCTTTCTTT	CASSEPWDSDPTEAFF
TRBV7-9	15	TRBD2	TRBJ2-7	TGTGCCAGCAGCTCTACCAGGACTAGCGCGAACGAGCAGTACTTC	CASSSTRTSANEQYF
TRBV27	15	NA	TRBJ1-1	TGTGCCAGCCTCGCATCCCCCTGGCTGAACACTGAAGCTTTCTTT	CASLASPWLNTEAFF
TRBV15	16	TRBD2	TRBJ2-1	TGTGCCACGCTAAACCGGGGGGAGGTCTCCTACAATGAGCAGTTCTTC	CATLNRGEVSYNEQFF
TRBV5-1	12	TRBD1	TRBJ1-2	TGCGCCAGCAGCTTGGGACAGGGAGGATACACCTTC	CASSLGQGGYTF
TRBV6-5	15	NA	TRBJ1-1	TGTGCCAGCCACCCCCCGGGAGGGGTGAACACTGAAGCTTTCTTT	CASHPPGGVNTEAFF
TRBV7-2	14	NA	TRBJ1-1	TGTGCCAGCAGTTCTGAATCCGGGGGGAAGGAAGCTTTCTTT	CASSSESGGKEAFF
TRBV6-1	13	NA	TRBJ1-3	TGTGCCAGCAACTGGGACAACGGAAACACCATATATTTT	CASNWDNGNTIYF
TRBV10-3	9	NA	TRBJ1-5	TGTGCCTCCGGGGAGCCCCAGCATTTT	CASGEPQHF
TRBV11-2	13	TRBD2	TRBJ2-7	TGTGCCAGCAGCCCCCGACTAGCCCACGAGCAGTACTTC	CASSPRLAHEQYF